This T cell receptor beta chain was recovered during a study of T cells after yellow fever vaccination. Study context: A sort based on CD3, CD45RA, CCR7 and CD95 yielded the EM, EMRA, CM and Tscm memory subsets. Preparation of the low-cell-number fractions used SMART-Seq v4 Ultra Low Input.

As TCR cDNA was made by 5'RACE template switching, a universal primer site and UMIs were added. Each CDR3 protein gets one entry after TCRdb re-called the 5' RACE reads with MiXCR. The repertoire holds 46,000 or so distinct CDR3 sequences, with just under 6.5% as singletons. This clonotype was counted ten times or more. Germline CDR1 reads SEHNR; CDR2 reads FQNEAQ (reference sequence). The V end was cut by 0 bases, the J end by 5 bases, with 7 bases between. The CDR3 contains 13 residues. The clonotype was recovered from a man aged 25 to 40 who received the YFV17D yellow fever vaccine. This material consisted of PBMCs, either bulk or a sorted T-cell subset (CD4+, CD8+, memory, or dextramer-sorted; not recorded which), taken 45 days after the yellow fever booster vaccination. V gene TRBV7-9 combines with J gene TRBJ2-5; D is undetermined. The CDR3 reads CASSLAGGETQYF. The CDR3 bases are TGTGCCAGCAGCTTAGCCGGTGGGGAGACCCAGTACTTC.